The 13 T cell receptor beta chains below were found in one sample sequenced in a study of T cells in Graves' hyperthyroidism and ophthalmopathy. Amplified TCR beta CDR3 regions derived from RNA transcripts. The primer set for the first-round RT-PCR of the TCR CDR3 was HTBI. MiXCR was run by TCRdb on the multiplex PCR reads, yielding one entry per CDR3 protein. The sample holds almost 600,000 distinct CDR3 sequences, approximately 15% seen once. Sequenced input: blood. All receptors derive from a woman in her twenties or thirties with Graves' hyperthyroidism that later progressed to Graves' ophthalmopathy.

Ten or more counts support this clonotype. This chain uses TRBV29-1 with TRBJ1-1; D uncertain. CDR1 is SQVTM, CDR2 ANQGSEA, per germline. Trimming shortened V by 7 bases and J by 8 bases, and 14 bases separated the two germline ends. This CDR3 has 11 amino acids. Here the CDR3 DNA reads TGCAGCGCCGCTGCGCTGGAGGAAGCTTTCTTT. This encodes CSAAALEEAFF.

The CDR3 here is CASSHLPSNRVPFRSSTDTQYF. In DNA, the CDR3 is TGTGCCAGCAGTCACCTCCCCTCTAACAGGGTCCCGTTTAGATCTAGCACAGATACGCAGTATTTT. The genes are TRBV7-2 and TRBJ2-3, with a possible D match to TRBD1 (6 bases). Trimming pared 6 bases from V and 0 bases from J, leaving 34 bases between. The CDR3 consists of 22 residues. CDR1 is SGHTA, CDR2 FQGNSA, per germline.

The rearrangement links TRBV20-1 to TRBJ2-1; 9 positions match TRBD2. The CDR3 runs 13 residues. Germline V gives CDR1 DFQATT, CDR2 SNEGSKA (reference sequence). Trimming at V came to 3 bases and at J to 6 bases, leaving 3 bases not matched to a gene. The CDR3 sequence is CSARGAGGNEQFF. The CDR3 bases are TGCAGTGCTAGGGGAGCGGGGGGCAATGAGCAGTTCTTC.

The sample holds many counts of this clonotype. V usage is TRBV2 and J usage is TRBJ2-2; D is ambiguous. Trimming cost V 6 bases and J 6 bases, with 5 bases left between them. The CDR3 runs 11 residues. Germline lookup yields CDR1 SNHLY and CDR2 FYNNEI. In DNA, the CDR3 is TGTGCCAGCAGGGATTCCGGGGAGCTGTTTTTT. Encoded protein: CASRDSGELFF.

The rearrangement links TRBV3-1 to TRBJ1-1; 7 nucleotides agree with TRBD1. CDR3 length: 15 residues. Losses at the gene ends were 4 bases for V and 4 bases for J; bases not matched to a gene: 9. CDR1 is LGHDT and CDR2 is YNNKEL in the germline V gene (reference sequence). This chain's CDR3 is CASSPGTVAGTEAFF. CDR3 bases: TGTGCCAGCAGCCCAGGGACAGTAGCCGGCACTGAAGCTTTCTTT.

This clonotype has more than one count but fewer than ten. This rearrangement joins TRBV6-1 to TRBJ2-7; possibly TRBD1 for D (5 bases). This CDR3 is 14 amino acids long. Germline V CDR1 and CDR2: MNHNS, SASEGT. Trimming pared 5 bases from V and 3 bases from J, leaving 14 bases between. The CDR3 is CASSSLTVLYEQYF. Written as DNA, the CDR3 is TGTGCCAGCAGTTCTCTGACAGTTCTCTACGAGCAGTACTTC.

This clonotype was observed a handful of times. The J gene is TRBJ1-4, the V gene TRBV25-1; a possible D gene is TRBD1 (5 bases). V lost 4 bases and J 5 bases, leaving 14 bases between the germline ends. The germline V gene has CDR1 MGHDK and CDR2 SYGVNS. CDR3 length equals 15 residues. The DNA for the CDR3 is TGTGCCAGCAGTGTCGTGGGACCCCGCAATGAAAAACTGTTTTTT. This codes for CASSVVGPRNEKLFF.

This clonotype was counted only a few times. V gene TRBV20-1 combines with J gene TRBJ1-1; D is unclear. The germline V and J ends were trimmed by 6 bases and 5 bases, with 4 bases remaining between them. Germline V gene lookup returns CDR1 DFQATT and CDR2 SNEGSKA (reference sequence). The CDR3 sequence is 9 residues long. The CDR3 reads CSAVTEAFF. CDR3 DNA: TGCAGTGCGGTAACTGAAGCTTTCTTT.

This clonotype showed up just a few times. The CDR3 spells CASSQTPQGKTEAFF. Here the CDR3 DNA reads TGTGCCAGCAGCCAAACCCCCCAGGGGAAAACTGAAGCTTTCTTT. V is TRBV5-8 and J is TRBJ1-1; a weak D match, TRBD1 (6 bases). This CDR3 contains 15 residues. Per the germline V gene, CDR1 is SGHTS and CDR2 is YDEGEE. Trimming shortened V by 4 bases and J by 5 bases, and 18 bases separated the two germline ends.

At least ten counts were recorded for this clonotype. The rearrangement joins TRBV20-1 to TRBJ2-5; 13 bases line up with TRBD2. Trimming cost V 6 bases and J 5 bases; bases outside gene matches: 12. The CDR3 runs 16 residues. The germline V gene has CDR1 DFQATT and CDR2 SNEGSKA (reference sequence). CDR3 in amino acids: CSANGLAGEVEETQYF. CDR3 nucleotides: TGCAGTGCGAACGGACTAGCGGGAGAGGTGGAGGAGACCCAGTACTTC.

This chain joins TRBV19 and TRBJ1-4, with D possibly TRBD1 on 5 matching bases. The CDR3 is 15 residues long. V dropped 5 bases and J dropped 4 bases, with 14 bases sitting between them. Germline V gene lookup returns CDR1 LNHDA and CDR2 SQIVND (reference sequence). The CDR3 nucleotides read TGTGCCAGTAGTCCCCAAACAGACAGTAATGAAAAACTGTTTTTT. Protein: CASSPQTDSNEKLFF.

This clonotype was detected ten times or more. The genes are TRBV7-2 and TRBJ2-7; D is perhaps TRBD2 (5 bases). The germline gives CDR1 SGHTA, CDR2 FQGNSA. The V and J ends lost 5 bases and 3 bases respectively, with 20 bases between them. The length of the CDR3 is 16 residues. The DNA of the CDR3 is TGTGCCAGCAGCCCTGACTTTGGCGGGTCAAACTACGAGCAGTACTTC. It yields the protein CASSPDFGGSNYEQYF.

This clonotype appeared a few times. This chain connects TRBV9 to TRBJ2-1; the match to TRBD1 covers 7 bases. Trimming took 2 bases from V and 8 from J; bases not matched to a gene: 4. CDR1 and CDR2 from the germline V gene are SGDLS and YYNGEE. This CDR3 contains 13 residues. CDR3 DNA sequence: TGTGCCAGCAGCGTGAGGACAGGAGATGAGCAGTTCTTC. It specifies CASSVRTGDEQFF.